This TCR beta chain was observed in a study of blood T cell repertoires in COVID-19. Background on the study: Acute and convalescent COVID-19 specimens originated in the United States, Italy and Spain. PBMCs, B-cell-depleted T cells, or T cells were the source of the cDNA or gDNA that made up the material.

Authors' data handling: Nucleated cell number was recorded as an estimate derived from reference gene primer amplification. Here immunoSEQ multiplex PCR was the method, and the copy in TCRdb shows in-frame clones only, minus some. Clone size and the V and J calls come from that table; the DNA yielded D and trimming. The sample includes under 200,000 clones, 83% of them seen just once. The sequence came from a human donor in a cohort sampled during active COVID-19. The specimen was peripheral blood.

The chain's CDR3 is CASSFQRATGELFF. The DNA for the CDR3 is TGCGCCAGCAGCTTTCAGAGGGCCACCGGGGAGCTGTTTTTT. This chain links TRBV5-1 with TRBJ2-2, with TRBD2 as a possible D gene (5 bases). CDR1 is SGHRS, CDR2 YFSETQ, per germline. Trimming removed 2 bases from V and 4 bases from J, with 9 bases in between. The CDR3 is 14 amino acids.